In this sample, the clone carrying this T cell receptor beta chain turned up once. Its antigen is currently unknown. Generated by immunoSEQ multiplex PCR, the TCRdb table keeps only in-frame clones and is missing some. The table lists 110,000 to 150,000 clones, about three quarters of them singletons. The length of the CDR3 is 12 residues. Germline assignment: CDR1 SGHRS and CDR2 YFSETQ. Between the trimmed V and J ends, which lost 2 bases and 7 bases, there was a span of 7 bases. These data come from a study of cytotoxic CD8 clonotypes in ibrutinib-treated CLL. Study at large: Median treatment time before response sampling was 12 months, range 6 to 36.

Study findings and constraints: Treatment left the uncommon public clonotypes either contracted or stable in frequency. The clonality went up when patients responded to ibrutinib and dropped back toward baseline at progression.

The source material was PBMCs, sampled after 24 months of ibrutinib treatment. The TCR comes from a human donor with chronic lymphocytic leukemia. The rearrangement links TRBV5-1 to TRBJ2-1; no definite D call. In DNA, the CDR3 is TGCGCCAGCAGCTTAGGTGGGAATGAGCAGTTCTTC. Translating gives CASSLGGNEQFF.